This T cell receptor beta chain was retrieved from a study of cytomegalovirus exposure and HLA in healthy donors. Overall study: The approximately 110 validation repertoires used a platform that matched the one used for the 666 first-cohort repertoires, as a later analysis reported. General study findings and limits: Subsequent analysis found a tendency for first-cohort TCR clusters to co-occur within the 95 to 150 validation repertoires.

Data came from immunoSEQ multiplex PCR; TCRdb stores just in-frame clones and leaves some out. The sample has about 160,000 clones, 88% seen once. The V and J ends lost 2 bases and 6 bases, in that order; junction bases with no gene match: 27. Germline CDR1 reads GTSNPN; CDR2 reads SVGIG (reference sequence). The CDR3 spans 22 residues. Donors were drawn from the approximately 120-subject validation cohort, separate from the approximately 670-subject first cohort. As concerns this clone: Its antigen is still unknown.

The receptor was derived from a young man in good health and CMV-seronegative. The chain employs TRBV30 and TRBJ2-7; 14 nucleotides match TRBD2. Source material: PBMCs. The CDR3 loop is CAWSYGSGKLGTSGRSPLEQYF. The CDR3 coding sequence is TGTGCCTGGAGTTATGGTAGTGGGAAGTTGGGGACTAGCGGGAGATCCCCTCTCGAGCAGTACTTC.